This T cell receptor (beta chain) was documented in a study of shared clonotypes between healthy human individuals. The table came from immunoSEQ multiplex PCR; TCRdb's copy has only in-frame clones and leaves some out. The sample records under 1,100,000 clones, roughly 74% being singletons. CDR1 and CDR2 (germline): MNHEY, SMNVEV (reference sequence). Germline trimming cut 5 bases from V and 3 bases from J; bases unmatched to any gene: 6. The CDR3 runs to 15 residues. Donors had no recently reported acute infections or vaccinations and were HIV-negative. Whole-study findings and limits: The sharing of 4% to 5.5% of naive CD4 clonotypes was seen across a handful of donors.

This clone was seen a single time. Its antigen remains unidentified. Material: memory CD4+ T cells from PBMCs. The subset: CD45RA-negative fraction. The sequence was obtained from a man younger than 35 in good health. Some clones in this sample may be carry-over from other donors' samples. The rearrangement links TRBV27 to TRBJ2-3; 9 positions agree with TRBD1. The CDR3 DNA follows: TGTGCCAGCAGTCAACGACAGGGGGGGACAGATACGCAGTATTTT. Residues: CASSQRQGGTDTQYF.